The following is a T cell receptor (beta chain) sequence with its context. Trimming cost V 1 base and J 11 bases, with 18 bases left between them. This CDR3 is built from 16 residues. Germline CDR1 is MGHRA and CDR2 is YSYEKL. The sample belongs to a study of cytomegalovirus exposure and HLA in healthy donors. The primer mix had 60 Vbeta and 13 Jbeta primers. Sequencing was performed with immunoSEQ multiplex PCR; in TCRdb, only in-frame clones are kept and a portion is missing. The sample yields fewer than 150,000 clones, approximately 80% seen once. The rearrangement joins TRBV4-1 to TRBJ1-6; D gene ambiguous. The receptor comes from a man aged 45-65 years in good health and CMV-seronegative. What was sequenced was PBMCs. CDR3 amino acids: CASSQGQRQIVPPLHF. In DNA form, the CDR3 reads TGCGCCAGCAGCCAAGGTCAGCGGCAGATTGTACCACCCCTCCACTTT.